The present T cell receptor (beta chain) was sequenced within a study of T-cell memory formation after mild COVID-19. Study-level background: The TCR clusters were mostly specific to one donor.

TCRdb re-derived calls from the 5' RACE reads in MiXCR, one entry per CDR3 protein. The table records tens of thousands of distinct CDR3 sequences, roughly 17% of them present only once. In its sample, this clonotype was seen many times. What it binds is not known. Germline trimming cut 5 bases from V and 2 bases from J; bases unmatched to any gene: 8. Germline V gives CDR1 LGHNA, CDR2 YNFKEQ. The CDR3 spans 16 residues. Study-wide findings and caveats: What remained unconfirmed was the SARS-CoV-2 specificity of second-wave clones peaking on day 37.

The TCR sequence derives from an adult woman who had mild COVID-19 (a few samples of this study predate the infection). Cell type and time point are not known. The chain combines TRBV4-2 with TRBJ2-2; TRBD1 matches 7 bases. The sample was PBMCs or a T cell subset sorted from them (not recorded which). Written as DNA, the CDR3 is TGTGCCAGCAGCGGGTTCGGGACAGATAACACCGGGGAGCTGTTTTTT. It encodes CASSGFGTDNTGELFF.